This T cell receptor (beta chain) originates from a study of T cell responses to AZD1222 COVID-19 vaccine. The study's findings and limits: Among the donors, most were white British and more were female, and clonal diversity was possibly underestimated. Close to half of spike-specific TCRs reportedly recognize unmutated variant regions. None of the repertoires were sampled until the peak T cell response had passed.

About this clone: Its matching antigen is unknown.

Using immunoSEQ multiplex PCR, the repertoire was profiled, and TCRdb retains in-frame clones only, with some absent. The table for this sample gives around 150,000 clones. Germline assignment: CDR1 MNHEY and CDR2 SVGAGI. CDR3 length: 13 residues. Trimming left V 6 bases short and J 3 bases short, with 11 bases between. Sample: peripheral blood. The chain uses TRBV6-5 and TRBJ1-2; a possible D gene is TRBD1 (6 bases). This sequence was found in an adult in good health. CDR3 coding DNA: TGTGCCAGCAGAGTGGGACAATACTATGGCTACACCTTC. Translated: CASRVGQYYGYTF.